The 21 T cell receptor beta chains listed next were all sequenced from one sample in a study of monozygotic twins with inflammatory bowel disease. From the 5' RACE reads, TCRdb lists one entry per CDR3 protein and no DNA. The sample includes approximately 400,000 distinct CDR3 sequences. Sequenced sample: blood. Source of these receptors: a human donor with ulcerative colitis or Crohn's disease, or a healthy co-twin of an affected twin (not recorded which).

The chain couples TRBV5-8 to TRBJ2-3; TCRdb's D call of TRBD1 is untestable without DNA. Germline V gene sequence: CDR1 SGHTS, CDR2 YDEGEE. The CDR3 loop spans 16 amino acids. CDR3 in amino acids: CASSWGQGPNTDTQYF. Together with reference TRBV5-8 and TRBJ2-3, the CDR3 gives the full variable domain: EAGVTQSPTHLIKTRGQQATLRCSPISGHTSVYWYQQALGLGLQFLLWYDEGEERNRGNFPPRFSGRQFPNYSSELNVNALELEDSALYLCASSWGQGPNTDTQYFGPGTRLTVL.

J is TRBJ2-7 and V is TRBV20-1; TCRdb selects TRBD2, and the lack of DNA leaves this call unchecked. CDR1 is DFQATT, CDR2 SNEGSKA, per germline (reference sequence). The CDR3 consists of 18 residues. CDR3 loop: CSAPPGLAGVRGPYEQYF.

The CDR3 sequence: CASSLGDREQYF. This chain links TRBV7-9 with TRBJ2-7. Germline CDR1 is SEHNR and CDR2 is FQNEAQ (reference sequence). This CDR3 is 12 amino acids long.

This chain links TRBV7-9 with TRBJ2-5. The CDR3 consists of 11 residues. Germline loops: CDR1 SEHNR, CDR2 FQNEAQ (reference sequence). CDR3 residues: CASSFGETQYF.

The chain is built from TRBV5-1 and TRBJ2-1; TCRdb returns TRBD1, unconfirmable since there is no DNA. This CDR3 contains 15 residues. The germline gives CDR1 SGHRS, CDR2 YFSETQ. CDR3 sequence reads: CASSLGTGHSNEQFF.

The rearrangement links TRBV4-1 to TRBJ1-1; TCRdb names TRBD1, which stays unverified in the absence of DNA. The CDR3 length is 15 residues. Germline assignment: CDR1 MGHRA and CDR2 YSYEKL. CDR3 region: CASSPRQGTSSEAFF.

V is TRBV27 and J is TRBJ2-3; TCRdb gives TRBD2 as the D gene, but with no DNA this cannot be confirmed. The V gene's germline CDR1 is MNHEY and CDR2 SMNVEV (reference sequence). The CDR3 is 16 amino acids. The CDR3: CASSSPGLAVTDTQYF.

The rearrangement uses TRBV19 and TRBJ1-5; TCRdb gives TRBD1 as the D gene, but with no DNA this cannot be confirmed. The CDR3 totals 14 residues. Germline values: CDR1 LNHDA, CDR2 SQIVND (reference sequence). The CDR3 loop reads CASSNWGADQPQHF.

The CDR3 reads CASGRFNEQFF. The chain carries TRBV12-5 and TRBJ2-1. The germline CDR1 and CDR2 sequences are LGHNT and FRNRAP. The CDR3 runs to 11 residues.

V gene TRBV7-8 combines with J gene TRBJ2-2. The CDR3 has 14 residues. Germline CDR1 reads SGHVS; CDR2 reads FQNEAQ. CDR3 in amino acids: CASSLTADTGELFF.

V usage is TRBV6-1 and J usage is TRBJ2-1; TCRdb's D call of TRBD2 is untestable without DNA. The germline gives CDR1 MNHNS, CDR2 SASEGT. CDR3 length: 14 residues. CDR3: CASGAGRDNDEQFF.

The chain uses TRBV5-6 and TRBJ1-1. The CDR3 covers 14 residues. Germline V gene data show CDR1 as SGHDT and CDR2 as YYEEEE. CDR3 protein: CASTGQGPKSEAFF.

The genes are TRBV13 and TRBJ2-3; TCRdb's assignment of TRBD2 cannot be checked, as there is no DNA. CDR3 length equals 18 residues. Germline assignment: CDR1 PRHDT and CDR2 FYEKMQ (reference sequence). CDR3 protein: CASSSGLAGGFGTDTQYF.

The CDR3 loop reads CASSQTQRQETQYF. This chain links TRBV4-1 with TRBJ2-5; the D call from TCRdb, TRBD2, cannot be confirmed without DNA. The CDR3 totals 14 residues. Germline CDR1 and CDR2: MGHRA and YSYEKL.

The chain recombines TRBV20-1 with TRBJ2-3; TCRdb's D call, TRBD2, is unchecked because there is no DNA. This CDR3 contains 13 residues. CDR1 and CDR2 from the germline V gene are DFQATT and SNEGSKA (reference sequence). Here the CDR3 reads CSARASPTDTQYF.

V is TRBV20-1 and J is TRBJ2-7; with no DNA, the TCRdb D assignment of TRBD1 cannot be verified. Germline V gene lookup returns CDR1 DFQATT and CDR2 SNEGSKA (reference sequence). The CDR3 is 15 amino acids. CDR3 in amino acids: CSASNGGGFSYEQYF.

The chain joins TRBV21-1 to TRBJ1-5; the D call from TCRdb, TRBD1, cannot be confirmed without DNA. TRBV21-1 is assigned pseudogene status. This CDR3 is built from 14 residues. The CDR3 protein is CASRMGHSNQPQHF.

The CDR3 loop is CASRPVSGSRETQYF. J is TRBJ2-5 and V is TRBV7-9; as DNA is missing, the TRBD2 call by TCRdb cannot be tested. CDR1 SEHNR and CDR2 FQNEAQ come from the germline V gene (reference sequence). The CDR3 spans 15 residues.

The chain uses TRBV29-1 and TRBJ2-5. The CDR3 loop spans 12 amino acids. Germline assignment: CDR1 SQVTM and CDR2 ANQGSEA. CDR3 region: CSVDQSPETQYF. Supplemented by reference TRBV29-1 and TRBJ2-5, the full variable domain reads SAVISQKPSRDICQRGTSLTIQCQVDSQVTMMFWYRQQPGQSLTLIATANQGSEATYESGFVIDKFPISRPNLTFSTLTVSNMSPEDSSIYLCSVDQSPETQYFGPGTRLLVL.

The gene calls are TRBV19 and TRBJ2-7. Germline-derived CDR1 and CDR2 are LNHDA and SQIVND (reference sequence). The CDR3 extends over 13 amino acids. CDR3 sequence reads: CASSIKGIGEQYF.

V gene TRBV5-1 combines with J gene TRBJ1-1. Per the germline V gene, CDR1 is SGHRS and CDR2 is YFSETQ. This CDR3 contains 14 residues. The CDR3 loop reads CASSSEDGNTEAFF.